This T cell receptor beta chain was sequenced during a study of CD8 T cells in ankylosing spondylitis. Study results and limitations: Within matched ankylosing spondylitis synovial fluid, disease-linked clones were reportedly significantly enriched. CD8+ by phenotype, disease-linked clones were relatively rare in peripheral blood. Ankylosing spondylitis blood seemed to carry a telltale TCR beta motif made of fewer than 10 highly homologous variants.

Germline lookup yields CDR1 ENHRY and CDR2 SYGVKD. This CDR3 spans 16 amino acids. The ends lost 4 bases at V and 0 bases at J; junction bases unmatched: 7. Each CDR3 protein gets one entry after TCRdb re-called the 5' RACE reads with MiXCR. This sample yields a few hundred thousand distinct CDR3 sequences, of which around a tenth are seen a single time; 9.1% belongs to the top ten. There are many counts of this clonotype. The antigen is unknown. The sample comprised blood, either unsorted or a sorted T cell fraction (not recorded which). This receptor was obtained from a female donor with ankylosing spondylitis or in good health (not recorded which). The chain links TRBV10-3 to TRBJ2-3; 7 bases align to TRBD2. The CDR3: CAISVLAGPSTDTQYF. For the CDR3, the DNA is TGTGCCATCAGTGTTTTAGCGGGTCCTAGCACAGATACGCAGTATTTT.